Each of the 3 T cell receptor beta chains below was sequenced from the same sample in a study of blood T cell repertoires in COVID-19. Sequenced by immunoSEQ multiplex PCR; TCRdb stores in-frame clones only, minus some. The table lists more than 350,000 clones, around 87% of them singletons, with less than 11% in the top ten. The material sequenced was peripheral blood. The receptors were gathered from a woman between 25 and 40 years old with COVID-19, enrolled during active disease.

This chain joins TRBV29-1 and TRBJ2-2; possibly TRBD1 for D (6 bases). The CDR3 length is 12 residues. Trimming stripped 6 bases from V and 4 bases from J, with 9 bases between. Per the germline V gene, CDR1 is SQVTM and CDR2 is ANQGSEA. The CDR3 DNA reads as TGCAGCGTAGCAGGGGTCACCGGGGAGCTGTTTTTT. Amino acid sequence: CSVAGVTGELFF.

The genes are TRBV19 and TRBJ1-2; 7 bases match TRBD1. The V and J ends lost 4 bases and 5 bases, in that order; junction bases with no gene match: 13. CDR3 length equals 16 residues. CDR1 and CDR2 from the germline V gene are LNHDA and SQIVND (reference sequence). CDR3 sequence reads: CASSTNIRDSFYGYTF. The DNA for the CDR3 is TGTGCCAGTAGTACTAACATTCGGGACAGTTTTTATGGCTACACCTTC.

The chain recombines TRBV3-1 (or the pseudogene TRBV3-2) with TRBJ1-6; D is ambiguous. The CDR3 consists of 17 residues. Germline V gene sequence: CDR1 LGHDT, CDR2 YNNKEL (reference sequence). Trimming removed 0 bases at V and 10 bases at J, with 19 bases between. The DNA of the CDR3 is TGTGCCAGCAGCCAAGATCTGAACGCTAGAGGGAGATCACCCCTCCACTTT. Translated, it gives CASSQDLNARGRSPLHF.